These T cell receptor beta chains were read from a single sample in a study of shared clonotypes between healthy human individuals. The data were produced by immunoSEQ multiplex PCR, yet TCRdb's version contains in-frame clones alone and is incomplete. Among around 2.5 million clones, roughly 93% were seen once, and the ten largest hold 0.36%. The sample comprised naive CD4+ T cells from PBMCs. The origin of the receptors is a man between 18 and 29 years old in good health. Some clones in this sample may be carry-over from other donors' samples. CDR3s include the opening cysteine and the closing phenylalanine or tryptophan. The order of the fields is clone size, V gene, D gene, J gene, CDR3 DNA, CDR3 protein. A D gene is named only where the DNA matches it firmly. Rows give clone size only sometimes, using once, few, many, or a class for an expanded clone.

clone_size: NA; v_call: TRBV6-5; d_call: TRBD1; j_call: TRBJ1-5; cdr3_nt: TGTGCCAGCTACAGGGGACCTAGTCAGCCCCAGCATTTT; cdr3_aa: CASYRGPSQPQHF
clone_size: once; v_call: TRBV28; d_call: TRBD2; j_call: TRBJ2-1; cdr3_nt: TGTGCCAGCAGTTCGGTTCGGCTAGCGGAGATCAATGAGCAGTTCTTC; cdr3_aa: CASSSVRLAEINEQFF
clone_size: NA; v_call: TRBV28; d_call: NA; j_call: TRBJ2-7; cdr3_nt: TGTGCCACTGCGTCGGCTATCCGCTACGAGCAGTACTTC; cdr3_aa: CATASAIRYEQYF
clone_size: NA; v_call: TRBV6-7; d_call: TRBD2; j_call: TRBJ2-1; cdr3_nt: TGTGCCAGCAGTTACACCTCGGGACTAGCCGGAAACGATGAGCAGTTCTTC; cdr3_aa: CASSYTSGLAGNDEQFF
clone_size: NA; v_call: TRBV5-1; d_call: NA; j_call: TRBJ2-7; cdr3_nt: TGCGCCAGCAGCTTCACAGGCACCTACGAGCAGTACTTC; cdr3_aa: CASSFTGTYEQYF
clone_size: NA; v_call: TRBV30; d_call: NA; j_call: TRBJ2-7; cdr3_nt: TGTGCCTGGTCTCGGGGCAGTACCTACGAGCAGTACTTC; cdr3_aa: CAWSRGSTYEQYF
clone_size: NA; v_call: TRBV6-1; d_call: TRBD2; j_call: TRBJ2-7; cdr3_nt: TGTGCCAGCAGTGAAATGACTAGCGGCTCCTACGAGCAGTACTTC; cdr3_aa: CASSEMTSGSYEQYF
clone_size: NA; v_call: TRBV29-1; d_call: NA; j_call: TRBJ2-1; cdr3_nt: TGCAGCGTTGAAGGCGGGGTTCTCAATGAGCAGTTCTTC; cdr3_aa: CSVEGGVLNEQFF
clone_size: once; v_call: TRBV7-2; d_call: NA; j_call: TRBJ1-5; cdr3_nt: TGTGCCAGCAGCTTAAGGGACGGCTATCAGCCCCAGCATTTT; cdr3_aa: CASSLRDGYQPQHF
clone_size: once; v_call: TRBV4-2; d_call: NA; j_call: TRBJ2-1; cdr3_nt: TGTGCCAGCAGCCAAGGAGCGGATATTGACTACAATGAGCAGTTCTTC; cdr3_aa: CASSQGADIDYNEQFF
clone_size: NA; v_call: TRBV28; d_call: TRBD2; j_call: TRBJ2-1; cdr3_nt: TGTGCCAGCAGCCCCCTTAGCGGGGAGCAGTTCTTC; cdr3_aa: CASSPLSGEQFF
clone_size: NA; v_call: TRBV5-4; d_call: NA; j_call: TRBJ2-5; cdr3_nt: TGTGCCAGCAGCTCAACGGGACGCCTCGGGGAGACCCAGTACTTC; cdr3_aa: CASSSTGRLGETQYF
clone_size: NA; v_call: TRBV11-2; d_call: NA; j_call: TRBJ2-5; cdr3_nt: TGTGCCAGCAGCTCCACAAATGTAGAGACCCAGTACTTC; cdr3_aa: CASSSTNVETQYF
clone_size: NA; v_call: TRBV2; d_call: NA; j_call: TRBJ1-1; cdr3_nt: TGTGCCAGCAGTCCCTCAAAGAACACTGAAGCTTTCTTT; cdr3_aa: CASSPSKNTEAFF
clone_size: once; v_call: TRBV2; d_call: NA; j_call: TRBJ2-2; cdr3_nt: TGTGCCAGCAGTGAAATGGCAAATCCCGGGGAGCTGTTTTTT; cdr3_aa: CASSEMANPGELFF
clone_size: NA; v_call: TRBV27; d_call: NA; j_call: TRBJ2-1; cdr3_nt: TGTGCCAGCAGTTCTTTTCGCCGTCAGGGGAGAAATGAGCAGTTCTTC; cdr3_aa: CASSSFRRQGRNEQFF
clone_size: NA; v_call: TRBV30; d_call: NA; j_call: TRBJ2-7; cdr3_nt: TGTGCCTGGAGTCGCAGGGGTCCAGACGAGCAGTACTTC; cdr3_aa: CAWSRRGPDEQYF
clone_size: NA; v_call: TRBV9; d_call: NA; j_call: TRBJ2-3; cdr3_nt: TGTGCCAGCAGCATCACGACCACAGATACGCAGTATTTT; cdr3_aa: CASSITTTDTQYF
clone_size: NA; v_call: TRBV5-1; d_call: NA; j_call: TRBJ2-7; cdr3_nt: TGCGCCAGCAGCTTGGGCACTTACTACGAGCAGTACTTC; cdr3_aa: CASSLGTYYEQYF
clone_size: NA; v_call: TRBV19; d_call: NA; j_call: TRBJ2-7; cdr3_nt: TGTGCCAGTAGTGTTCGAGCGGGGACAAGCTCCTACGAGCAGTACTTC; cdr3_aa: CASSVRAGTSSYEQYF
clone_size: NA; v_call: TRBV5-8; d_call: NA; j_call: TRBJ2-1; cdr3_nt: TGTGCCAGCAGCGGGCGGGCTGAGCAGTTCTTC; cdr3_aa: CASSGRAEQFF
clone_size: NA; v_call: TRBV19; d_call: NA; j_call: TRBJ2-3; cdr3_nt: TGTGCCAGTAGGCGGACGGCCCAAAGCACAGATACGCAGTATTTT; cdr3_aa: CASRRTAQSTDTQYF